Listed below are T cell receptor beta chains from one sample, sequenced in a study of control samples from healthy donors and cancer patients. Profiled with immunoSEQ multiplex PCR; TCRdb holds only in-frame clones, not every one. This table holds about 200,000 clones, 90% to 95% found once. Source material: blood. These receptors were collected from a man aged 25 to 45 in good health. The CDR3 runs from the conserved cysteine through the conserved F or W.

>TRBV29-1|TRBJ2-3
CSTQPSTDTQYF
>TRBV7-9|TRBJ2-5
CASSRGEGQETQYF
>TRBV4-1|TRBJ1-4
CASSQQHGWATNEKLFF
>TRBV5-4|TRBJ2-4
CASSSQGTENIQYF
>TRBV6-6|TRBJ1-2
CASSSGTGGAYGYTF
>TRBV3-1/TRBV3-2|TRBJ2-3
CASSQRLAGDHTQYF
>TRBV9|TRBJ2-1
CASSAGLNEQFF
>TRBV2|TRBJ2-1
CASSSDGGAYEQFF
>TRBV25-1|TRBJ1-1
CASSEYYMNTEAFF
>TRBV12-5|TRBJ2-7
CASGRAGGLSYEQYF
>TRBV5-6|TRBJ1-1
CASSLYRTGVRGGRTEAFF
>TRBV15|TRBJ1-5
CATSREIDRDSSNQPQHF
>TRBV9|TRBJ1-1
CASSPQGHPRTEAFF
>TRBV27|TRBJ2-5
CASSLTGAPAGGVQETQYF
>TRBV7-9|TRBJ2-7
CASSPQGNFYEQYF
>TRBV12-3/TRBV12-4|TRBJ1-3
CASSLGVNTIYF
>TRBV7-6|TRBJ2-2
CASSPRTGGGTGELFF
>TRBV24-1|TRBJ2-7
CATSQGNYEQYF
>TRBV6-1|TRBJ2-7
CASSEALFGSYEQYF
>TRBV25-1|TRBJ2-7
CASSGTGTYEQYF
>TRBV14|TRBJ2-7
CASSQFEGQYF
>TRBV6-1|TRBJ2-1
CASSERTGENEQFF
>TRBV19|TRBJ1-5
CASSIPRQGGNQPQHF
>TRBV15|TRBJ2-2
CATSYKRSNTGELFF
>TRBV6-2/TRBV6-3|TRBJ2-5
CASSYARFPGETQYF
>TRBV6-2/TRBV6-3|TRBJ2-3
CASCRAPSGDTQYF
>TRBV12-3/TRBV12-4|TRBJ1-4
CASSPSSLEKLFF
>TRBV6-5|TRBJ1-2
CASSHGNYGYTF
>TRBV10-3|TRBJ1-5
CAISEYQGGSNQPQHF
>TRBV19|TRBJ2-7
CASSEGNSYEQYF
>TRBV30|TRBJ1-5
CAWSPSRGQGVQPQHF
>TRBV18|TRBJ2-1
CASSLGQGVSEQFF
>TRBV2|TRBJ1-4
CASSVRGTTNEKLFF
>TRBV3-1/TRBV3-2|TRBJ1-4
CASSLEGADEKLFF
>TRBV7-8|TRBJ1-3
CASSPPDHTLSGNTIYF
>TRBV11-2|TRBJ1-6
CASSLEGRRNNSPLHF
>TRBV6-1|TRBJ1-4
CASSEWTEKLFF
>TRBV5-1|TRBJ2-6
CASSLGDAGANVLTF
>TRBV6-1|TRBJ2-3
CASSEARGGGDTQYF
>TRBV12-5|TRBJ1-4
CASGRTGWSEKLFF
>TRBV7-6|TRBJ1-4
CASSLGQGAREKLFF
>TRBV29-1|TRBJ1-1
CSVEGGSAEAFF
>TRBV2|TRBJ1-3
CASSDGDTGNTIYF
>TRBV5-6|TRBJ2-1
CATELAGGPNEQFF
>TRBV5-1|TRBJ2-3
CASSGGLRTDTQYF
>TRBV7-8|TRBJ1-5
CASSLAGGNQPQHF
>TRBV12-3/TRBV12-4|TRBJ2-1
CASSLLKYNEQFF
>TRBV6-1|TRBJ1-3
CASSEGYTIYF
>TRBV5-1|TRBJ2-4
CASSQQGNGAKNIQYF
>TRBV29-1|TRBJ2-1
CSVETYNEQFF
>TRBV2|TRBJ1-2
CASSEPNDRDSINYGYTF
>TRBV5-1|TRBJ1-2
CASSLGGRTANYGYTF
>TRBV5-4|TRBJ2-7
CASSLAGGHAYEQYF
>TRBV2|TRBJ2-1
CASSEMPYNEQFF
>TRBV9|TRBJ2-7
CASSVGNPGTLYEQYF
>TRBV4-1|TRBJ1-6
CASSQDKGGSSYNSPLHF
>TRBV19|TRBJ2-1
CASSIDIGNEQFF
>TRBV20-1|TRBJ2-1
CSARPTGSQFF
>TRBV19|TRBJ2-7
CASSTDRYYEQYF